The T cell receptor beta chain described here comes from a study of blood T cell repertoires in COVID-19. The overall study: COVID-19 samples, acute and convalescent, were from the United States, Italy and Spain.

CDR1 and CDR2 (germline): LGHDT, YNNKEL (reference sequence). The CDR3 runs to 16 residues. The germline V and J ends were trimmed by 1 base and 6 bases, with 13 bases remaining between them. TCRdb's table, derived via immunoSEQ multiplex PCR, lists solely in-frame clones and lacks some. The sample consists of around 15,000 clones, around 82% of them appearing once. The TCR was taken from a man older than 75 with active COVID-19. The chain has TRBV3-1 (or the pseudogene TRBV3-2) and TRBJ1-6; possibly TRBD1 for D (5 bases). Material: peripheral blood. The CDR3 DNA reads TGTGCCAGCAGCCAAGGACGGGGGTTCCCTAATTCACCCCTCCACTTT. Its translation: CASSQGRGFPNSPLHF.